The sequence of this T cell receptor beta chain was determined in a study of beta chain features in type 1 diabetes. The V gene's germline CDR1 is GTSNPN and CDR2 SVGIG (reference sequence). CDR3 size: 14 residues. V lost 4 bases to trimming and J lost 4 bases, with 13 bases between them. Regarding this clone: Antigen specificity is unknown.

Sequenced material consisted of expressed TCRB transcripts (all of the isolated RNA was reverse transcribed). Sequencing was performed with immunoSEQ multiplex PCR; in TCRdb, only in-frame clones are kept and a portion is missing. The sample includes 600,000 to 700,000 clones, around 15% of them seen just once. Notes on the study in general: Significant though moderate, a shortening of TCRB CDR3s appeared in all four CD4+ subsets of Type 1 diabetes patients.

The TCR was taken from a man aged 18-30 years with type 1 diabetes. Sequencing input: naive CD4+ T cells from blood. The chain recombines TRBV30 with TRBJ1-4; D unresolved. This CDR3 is CAWTSRVVNEKLFF. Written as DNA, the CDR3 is TGTGCCTGGACGAGCCGGGTTGTTAATGAAAAACTGTTTTTT.